A single sample gave rise to the 16 T cell receptor beta chains below, sequenced in a study of Ad26.COV2.S vaccination and SARS-CoV-2 variants (dated by TCRdb to the early 2020s). Libraries were made using the immunoSEQ multiplex PCR assay. TCRdb limited this immuneACCESS table to in-frame rearrangements with V and J called. A share of clones is missing; checked studies link under half to unresolved V genes, and the rest is unexplained. The sample includes 400,000 to 450,000 clones, with more than 80% observed a single time. The top ten clones comprise about 12% of the sample. This sample's treatment or condition label indicates: 19 received Ad26.COV2.S at low or high dose, single or two shots; about 5 received placebo; per-sample allocation not given. Repertoires of vaccine and placebo recipients were sequenced from samples taken on day 63 after the first injection. Sequenced material: peripheral blood, taken in a trial of Ad26.COV2.S vaccine versus placebo. The receptors shown here come from a person between 18 and 65 years old who received the Ad26.COV2.S COVID-19 vaccine or a placebo.

In nucleotides, the CDR3 is TGTGCCAGCAGCTTACTCGACACCGGGGAGCTGTTTTTT. This encodes CASSLLDTGELFF. The chain is built from TRBV7-2 and TRBJ2-2; D unresolved. CDR3 length equals 13 residues. Trimming cost V 2 bases and J 3 bases, with 4 bases left between them. The V gene's germline CDR1 is SGHTA and CDR2 FQGNSA.

In DNA form, the CDR3 reads TGTGCCAGCAGCGTGAATACAGGGTTTAGCTATGGCTACACCTTC. Translating it yields CASSVNTGFSYGYTF. The chain links TRBV9 to TRBJ1-2; TRBD1 might be the D (6 bases). Looked up from germline, CDR1 is SGDLS and CDR2 is YYNGEE. This CDR3 has 15 amino acids. V lost 2 bases and J 4 bases, leaving 15 bases between the germline ends. Full variable domain (rest looked up from reference TRBV9 and TRBJ1-2): DSGVTQTPKHLITATGQRVTLRCSPRSGDLSVYWYQQSLDQGLQFLIQYYNGEERAKGNILERFSAQQFPDLHSELNLSSLELGDSALYFCASSVNTGFSYGYTFGSGTRLTVV.

This clone appeared once. V gene TRBV12-3 or TRBV12-4 combines with J gene TRBJ2-7, with D unresolved. The CDR3 is 13 amino acids. Trimming took off 6 bases at V and 2 bases at J, with 11 bases between the two ends. CDR3 sequence (DNA): TGTGCCAGCAGCCCCGGTTTCACCTACGAGCAGTACTTC. It translates to CASSPGFTYEQYF.

The V and J genes are TRBV6-5 and TRBJ2-3, with 10 bases that match TRBD2. Germline lookup yields CDR1 MNHEY and CDR2 SVGAGI. The CDR3 has 14 amino acids. V was clipped by 7 bases and J by 4 bases; unmatched bases: 5. In nucleotides, the CDR3 is TGTGCCAGCACGCAGCGGGAGGGATCAGATACGCAGTATTTT. As protein: CASTQREGSDTQYF.

V and J are TRBV10-3 and TRBJ1-2, with 7 bases identical to TRBD1. V trimming: 6 bases; J trimming: 0 bases; junction bases outside the gene matches: 10. CDR1 and CDR2 from the germline V gene are ENHRY and SYGVKD. This CDR3 is built from 16 residues. CDR3 region: CAISERGTATNYGYTF. CDR3 coding DNA: TGTGCCATCAGCGAGCGGGGGACAGCAACTAACTATGGCTACACCTTC.

This clone was counted between two and nine times. The genes are TRBV7-2 and TRBJ2-5; D gene uncertain. The CDR3 covers 15 residues. The V gene's germline CDR1 is SGHTA and CDR2 FQGNSA. V was trimmed by 5 bases and J by 2 bases, leaving 15 bases between them. CDR3 bases: TGTGCCAGCAGCCGGCGGCGGTCTCAGCAAGAGACCCAGTACTTC. Translation: CASSRRRSQQETQYF.

This clone appeared once. Other nucleotide sequences from this sample produce the same CDR3. The chain couples TRBV12-3 or TRBV12-4 to TRBJ1-1; D remains unclear. Trimming left V 2 bases short and J 2 bases short, with 6 bases between. CDR3 size: 13 residues. The CDR3 DNA follows: TGTGCCAGCAGTTTAAGACTCAACACTGAAGCTTTCTTT. Its translation: CASSLRLNTEAFF.

The chain links TRBV19 to TRBJ1-1; 7 nucleotides match TRBD1. The CDR3 consists of 16 residues. The V and J ends lost 6 bases and 0 bases, in that order; junction bases with no gene match: 10. CDR1 and CDR2 (germline): LNHDA, SQIVND (reference sequence). The CDR3 spells CASSATGRILNTEAFF. CDR3 DNA sequence: TGTGCCAGTAGCGCGACAGGGCGGATTTTGAACACTGAAGCTTTCTTT.

V gene TRBV19 combines with J gene TRBJ2-2; 11 bases line up with TRBD2. The CDR3 consists of 18 residues. Trimming cost V 6 bases and J 2 bases; bases outside gene matches: 11. Looked up from germline, CDR1 is LNHDA and CDR2 is SQIVND (reference sequence). CDR3: CASRNRGLAASNTGELFF. As DNA, the CDR3 is TGTGCCAGTAGGAATAGGGGACTAGCGGCATCTAACACCGGGGAGCTGTTTTTT.

This chain joins TRBV10-3 and TRBJ1-1, with D maybe TRBD1 (6 bases). Germline V gene sequence: CDR1 ENHRY, CDR2 SYGVKD. Trimming removed 5 bases from V and 1 base from J, with 8 bases in between. CDR3 size: 13 residues. The CDR3 loop is CAISWDTNTEAFF. The CDR3 DNA reads TGTGCCATCAGTTGGGACACGAACACTGAAGCTTTCTTT.

The chain is built from TRBV9 and TRBJ1-1; 8 bases line up with TRBD1. The J segment lost 5 bases and the V segment lost 4 bases, leaving 7 bases of the junction unmatched. CDR1 is SGDLS, CDR2 YYNGEE, per germline. The CDR3 has 14 residues. The CDR3 reads CASSPPTGVTEAFF. The CDR3 coding sequence is TGTGCCAGCAGCCCTCCGACAGGGGTTACTGAAGCTTTCTTT.

On this clone: Other DNA variants within this sample encode the same CDR3. V is TRBV15 and J is TRBJ1-2; D uncertain. This CDR3 spans 14 amino acids. V lost 1 base to trimming and J lost 2 bases, with 8 bases between them. CDR1 and CDR2 from the germline V gene are LNHNV and YYDKDF (reference sequence). The CDR3 coding sequence is TGTGCCACCAGCAGAGGCGGGCAGAACTATGGCTACACCTTC. It translates to CATSRGGQNYGYTF.

This clone was seen a single time. The genes are TRBV18 and TRBJ2-2; 8 bases agree with TRBD1. This CDR3 is 16 amino acids long. Per the germline V gene, CDR1 is KGHSH and CDR2 is LQKENI. Germline trimming cut 0 bases from V and 7 bases from J; bases unmatched to any gene: 7. The CDR3 region has the DNA TGTGCCAGCTCACCACCTGACAGGGGCGGTATCGGGGAGCTGTTTTTT. Protein sequence: CASSPPDRGGIGELFF.

V usage is TRBV4-2 and J usage is TRBJ2-7, with 14 positions matching TRBD2. Germline lookup yields CDR1 LGHNA and CDR2 YNFKEQ. J gave up 0 bases and V 5 bases, and 9 bases lay outside the gene matches. The CDR3 is made up of 18 amino acids. CDR3 sequence (DNA): TGTGCCAGCAGCACCCGGACTAGCGGGAGGTCCCACTCCTACGAGCAGTACTTC. Its protein product is CASSTRTSGRSHSYEQYF.

This chain joins TRBV3-1 (or the pseudogene TRBV3-2) and TRBJ2-7; D is unresolved. Looked up from germline, CDR1 is LGHDT and CDR2 is YNNKEL (reference sequence). The CDR3 runs to 14 residues. V was pared by 3 bases and J by 2 bases, with 11 bases between. The CDR3 loop is CASSQQLGTYEQYF. The CDR3, as DNA: TGTGCCAGCAGCCAGCAGTTAGGGACCTACGAGCAGTACTTC.

The V and J genes are TRBV6-1 and TRBJ1-6; D unresolved. The ends were cut back, 3 bases at V and 7 bases at J, with 7 bases in the middle. The CDR3 runs 13 residues. Germline V gives CDR1 MNHNS, CDR2 SASEGT. CDR3 sequence: CASSDGFNSPLHF. The CDR3 DNA reads as TGTGCCAGCAGTGATGGCTTCAATTCACCCCTCCACTTT.